The clone carrying this T cell receptor beta chain was counted many times. This sample is part of a study of regulatory T cells in long-lasting Graves disease. The TCR beta library used iRepertoire HTBI primers with Arm-PCR amplification of CDR3. TCRdb called the multiplex PCR reads again in MiXCR, with one record for every CDR3 protein. The sample records about 460,000 distinct CDR3 sequences, approximately 14% being singletons. Trimming shortened V by 1 base and J by 3 bases, and 19 bases separated the two germline ends. Germline CDR1 reads DFQATT; CDR2 reads SNEGSKA (reference sequence). The CDR3 contains 16 residues. The time point denotes: newly diagnosed GD, antithyroid drugs for less than 3 months. The TCR library was made from RNA extracted from PBMCs. These data were also filed under a second study, of T cells in Graves' hyperthyroidism and ophthalmopathy.

The chain carries TRBV20-1 and TRBJ2-7; D is unclear. Sequencing used peripheral blood mononuclear cells (PBMCs), obtained at new diagnosis, from a patient treated with antithyroid drugs. This TCR derives from a woman aged 45-59 years with Graves disease. The CDR3 spells CSARALTRWALYEQYF. For the CDR3, the DNA is TGCAGTGCTAGAGCCCTGACTCGATGGGCCCTCTACGAGCAGTACTTC.